The 26 T cell receptor beta chains in this list originate from one sample, sequenced in a study of T cell repertoires in breast cancer. During the second nested PCR, blocking oligonucleotides suppressed genes that were not paired. One entry per CDR3 protein, called by TCRdb with MiXCR from the emulsion pairing reads. The table records about 40,000 distinct CDR3 sequences, around 45% of them present only once. Paired alpha-beta TCRs of CD8+ T cells were analyzed by expanded emulsion RT-PCR. The material sequenced was CD8+ T cells. Receptors were obtained from a pool of human donors with breast cancer or a healthy control (not recorded which).

This clonotype was seen a few times. This chain connects TRBV7-2 to TRBJ2-7; 7 bases line up with TRBD1. The CDR3 has 14 residues. The J segment lost 2 bases and the V segment lost 5 bases, leaving 6 bases of the junction unmatched. Germline assignment: CDR1 SGHTA and CDR2 FQGNSA. The CDR3 spells CASSPRQGPYEQYF. CDR3 sequence (DNA): TGTGCCAGCAGCCCGCGACAGGGTCCCTACGAGCAGTACTTC. Full variable domain (outside the CDR3, taken from reference TRBV7-2 and TRBJ2-7): GAGVSQSPSNKVTEKGKDVELRCDPISGHTALYWYRQSLGQGLEFLIYFQGNSAPDKSGLPSDRFSAERTGGSVSTLTIQRTQQEDSAVYLCASSPRQGPYEQYFGPGTRLTVT.

The chain joins TRBV3-1 to TRBJ1-3; the D gene is possibly TRBD1 (5 bases). Per germline, CDR1 LGHDT and CDR2 YNNKEL (reference sequence). The CDR3 covers 14 residues. The germline V and J ends were trimmed by 4 bases and 7 bases, with 14 bases remaining between them. The CDR3 DNA follows: TGTGCCAGCAGCCTCCAGCCGGAGGGGAACACCATATATTTT. This codes for CASSLQPEGNTIYF.

In this sample, this clonotype turned up a few times. The chain couples TRBV5-1 to TRBJ1-1; no reliable D call. Germline CDR1 and CDR2: SGHRS and YFSETQ. V was clipped by 1 base and J by 4 bases, with 2 bases between them. This CDR3 contains 11 residues. The CDR3 reads CASSLTTEAFF. CDR3 DNA: TGCGCCAGCAGCTTGACCACTGAAGCTTTCTTT.

This clonotype was seen many times. This rearrangement joins TRBV27 to TRBJ2-7; 7 nucleotides line up with TRBD2. The V and J ends lost 5 bases and 0 bases, in that order; junction bases with no gene match: 13. The CDR3 runs 17 residues. From germline, CDR1 is MNHEY and CDR2 SMNVEV (reference sequence). The CDR3 region is CASSPRSSGASSYEQYF. Here the CDR3 DNA reads TGTGCCAGCAGTCCCCGCTCGAGCGGGGCGAGCTCCTACGAGCAGTACTTC.

This chain links TRBV20-1 with TRBJ2-1; no clear D. The CDR3 runs to 11 residues. The V end was cut by 0 bases, the J end by 8 bases, with 5 bases between. Germline lookup yields CDR1 DFQATT and CDR2 SNEGSKA (reference sequence). CDR3 loop: CSARDSDEQFF. CDR3 DNA: TGCAGTGCTAGAGATTCCGATGAGCAGTTCTTC.

This clonotype was detected only once. This sequence joins TRBV5-4 and TRBJ2-3; 8 positions match TRBD1. The CDR3 is 16 amino acids. Trimming cost V 6 bases and J 2 bases; bases outside gene matches: 11. Germline CDR1 is SGHNT and CDR2 is YYREEE (reference sequence). CDR3: CASNHPRTGTTDTQYF. The DNA for the CDR3 is TGTGCCAGCAACCATCCTAGGACAGGGACCACAGATACGCAGTATTTT.

This clonotype has just a few counts. The chain combines TRBV3-1 with TRBJ1-1, with a possible D match to TRBD1 (5 bases). Germline lookup yields CDR1 LGHDT and CDR2 YNNKEL (reference sequence). This CDR3 region has 12 residues. Trimming took 8 bases from V and 3 from J, leaving 10 bases between them. CDR3 loop: CASPRGDTEAFF. The CDR3, as DNA: TGTGCCAGCCCGCGGGGGGACACTGAAGCTTTCTTT.

This clonotype was picked up one time. This may arise from a read error, as a much more abundant clone is one base away. This chain joins TRBV14 and TRBJ2-3; D is unclear. The length of the CDR3 is 15 residues. Germline lookup yields CDR1 SGHDN and CDR2 FVKESK. The V and J ends lost 1 base and 2 bases respectively, with 10 bases between them. CDR3 nucleotide sequence: TGTGCCAGCAGCCAAGGTTTCGGAATCACAGATACGCAGTATTTT. Its translation is CASSQGFGITDTQYF.

This clonotype was found once. The chain recombines TRBV3-1 with TRBJ2-2; D unresolved. Germline values: CDR1 LGHDT, CDR2 YNNKEL (reference sequence). Between the trimmed V and J ends, which lost 3 bases and 1 base, there was a span of 9 bases. This CDR3 region has 15 residues. CDR3 sequence: CASSQPSMNTGELFF. CDR3 in DNA: TGTGCCAGCAGCCAGCCATCCATGAACACCGGGGAGCTGTTTTTT.

This clonotype was found a few times. The CDR3 bases are TGCATGATTAATAGGGGGCCCGATGAGCAGTTCTTC. Translation: CMINRGPDEQFF. The chain combines TRBV20-1 with TRBJ2-1; 7 bases agree with TRBD1. From germline, CDR1 is DFQATT and CDR2 SNEGSKA (reference sequence). This CDR3 has 12 amino acids.

This clonotype has a handful of counts. V gene TRBV25-1 combines with J gene TRBJ2-5, with D possibly being TRBD1 (5 bases). The CDR3 consists of 13 residues. V was trimmed by 4 bases and J by 2 bases, leaving 8 bases between them. Germline V gene lookup returns CDR1 MGHDK and CDR2 SYGVNS. Here the CDR3 DNA reads TGTGCCAGCAGTGGGTCAGGGCAAGAGACCCAGTACTTC. As protein: CASSGSGQETQYF.

This chain uses TRBV5-1 with TRBJ1-2, with D unresolved. The CDR3 totals 14 residues. The V and J ends lost 1 base and 4 bases respectively, with 11 bases between them. Germline V gene lookup returns CDR1 SGHRS and CDR2 YFSETQ. The CDR3 is CASSLPSQLYGYTF. CDR3 DNA sequence: TGCGCCAGCAGCTTGCCCAGCCAACTCTATGGCTACACCTTC.

V usage is TRBV6-1 and J usage is TRBJ1-5; 9 bases match TRBD1. The CDR3 is 14 residues long. Germline V gene lookup returns CDR1 MNHNS and CDR2 SASEGT. The V segment lost 6 bases and the J segment 7 bases; nucleotides outside the gene matches: 7. CDR3 amino acids: CASSPGTGSQPQHF. The CDR3 bases are TGTGCCAGCAGCCCCGGGACAGGGAGCCAGCCCCAGCATTTT.

About this clonotype: A read error may be the cause here, since a much bigger clone is one base away. The genes are TRBV7-9 and TRBJ2-7; D ambiguous. CDR3 length: 12 amino acids. Germline loops: CDR1 SEHNR, CDR2 FQNEAQ (reference sequence). CDR3 coding DNA: TGTGCCGGCAGCTTAGTAGCCTACGAGCAGTACTTC. It encodes CAGSLVAYEQYF.

This chain links TRBV6-4 with TRBJ2-3; D possibly uses TRBD1 or TRBD2 (5 bases each). This CDR3 region has 13 residues. Germline CDR1 and CDR2: MRHNA and SNTAGT. Trimming shortened V by 4 bases and J by 5 bases, and 10 bases separated the two germline ends. Written as DNA, the CDR3 is TGTGCCAGCAGTGCATCGAGGGGAGATACGCAGTATTTT. It yields the protein CASSASRGDTQYF.

As to this clonotype: A junction boundary mismatches the germline segment, possibly from a read error. The chain is built from TRBV4-1 and TRBJ2-3; D possibly corresponds to TRBD2 (6 bases). The V gene's germline CDR1 is MGHRA and CDR2 YSYEKL. This CDR3 is built from 13 residues. In DNA, the CDR3 is TGCGCCAGCAGCCAGGGAGGCACAGATGCGCAGTATTTT. Residues: CASSQGGTDAQYF.

On this clonotype: Here the CDR3 omits its conserved ending phenylalanine or tryptophan, so a read error is the likely source. V usage is TRBV29-1 and J usage is TRBJ1-1; 7 bases agree with TRBD1. Germline V gene lookup returns CDR1 SQVTM and CDR2 ANQGSEA. The CDR3 contains 13 residues. The J segment lost 3 bases and the V segment lost 8 bases, leaving 9 bases of the junction unmatched. The CDR3 region is CSTQDRSDTEAFL. The CDR3 DNA follows: TGCAGCACGCAGGACAGGTCGGACACTGAAGCTTTCCTT.

This clonotype has a handful of counts. This rearrangement joins TRBV7-8 to TRBJ2-3; 8 positions agree with TRBD2. The trim removed 5 bases at V and 4 bases at J, leaving 8 bases unmatched. The CDR3 runs 15 residues. Germline assignment: CDR1 SGHVS and CDR2 FQNEAQ. The CDR3: CASSVSGTRADTQYF. The CDR3 bases are TGTGCCAGCAGCGTATCCGGGACTAGAGCAGATACGCAGTATTTT.

V is TRBV4-2 and J is TRBJ1-2; D unclear. The CDR3 loop spans 12 amino acids. The V gene lost 1 base and the J gene lost 8 bases, with 8 bases spanning the gap. From germline, CDR1 is LGHNA and CDR2 YNFKEQ. This CDR3 is CASSQVSGGYTF. The CDR3 DNA reads as TGTGCCAGCAGCCAAGTCTCGGGAGGCTACACCTTC.

The V gene is TRBV15, the J gene TRBJ1-2; D is perhaps TRBD1 (5 bases). The CDR3 sequence is 15 residues long. Germline CDR1 reads LNHNV; CDR2 reads YYDKDF (reference sequence). With 1 base removed from V and 7 bases from J, the gap between germline ends came to 16 bases. CDR3 in amino acids: CATSRGGGERAGYTF. In DNA, the CDR3 is TGTGCCACCAGCAGAGGGGGGGGGGAAAGGGCTGGCTACACCTTC.

The chain is built from TRBV4-2 and TRBJ2-2, with TRBD1 matching 8 bases. V gave up 0 bases and J gave up 6 bases; unmatched junction bases: 9. CDR3 length equals 17 residues. CDR1 is LGHNA, CDR2 YNFKEQ, per germline. The CDR3 DNA follows: TGTGCCAGCAGCCAAGATATCGGGAACAGGGGGGCCGGGGAGCTGTTTTTT. It codes for CASSQDIGNRGAGELFF.

This clonotype was seen many times. The chain is built from TRBV7-8 and TRBJ1-1; possible D gene TRBD1, 5 bases. Deletions cut 5 bases from V and 3 bases from J, with 7 bases between. Germline CDR1 and CDR2: SGHVS and FQNEAQ. This CDR3 region has 12 residues. CDR3 in DNA: TGTGCCAGCAGCCCGGGGGACACTGAAGCTTTCTTT. It is translated as CASSPGDTEAFF.

This clonotype was observed a single time. This chain connects TRBV5-1 to TRBJ2-7; D is uncertain. Germline values: CDR1 SGHRS, CDR2 YFSETQ. CDR3 length: 13 amino acids. V lost 4 bases and J lost 5, with 13 bases in between. DNA for the CDR3: TGCGCCAGCAGCACCCCCCTCCGCGACGAGCAGTACTTC. Translation gives CASSTPLRDEQYF.

Comment on this clonotype: This may be a read error: a much more frequent sequence differs by one nucleotide. This chain links TRBV9 with TRBJ1-6; D is uncertain. Per germline, CDR1 SGDLS and CDR2 YYNGEE. The CDR3 covers 13 residues. V dropped 10 bases and J dropped 6 bases, with 14 bases sitting between them. The CDR3 DNA sequence: TGTGCCGGCACGTACGGAAGTAATTCACCCCTCCACTTT. Translated, it gives CAGTYGSNSPLHF.

The CDR3 here is CATSRKTGIDGYTF. Written as DNA, the CDR3 is TGTGCCACCAGCAGAAAGACAGGGATAGATGGCTACACCTTC. The J gene is TRBJ1-2, the V gene TRBV15; 7 bases map to TRBD1. CDR1 LNHNV and CDR2 YYDKDF come from the germline V gene (reference sequence). The CDR3 covers 14 residues. The junction had 6 bases not matched to a gene; V was cut back by 2 bases and J by 6 bases.

The table lists this clonotype with a few counts. J is TRBJ2-7 and V is TRBV6-1; 11 bases are shared with TRBD1. In germline, CDR1 is MNHNS, CDR2 SASEGT. The V segment lost 6 bases and the J segment 1 base; nucleotides outside the gene matches: 5. This CDR3 has 15 residues. The chain's CDR3 is CASRRDRGGSYEQYF. The CDR3 DNA sequence: TGTGCCAGCAGGAGGGACAGGGGGGGTTCCTACGAGCAGTACTTC.